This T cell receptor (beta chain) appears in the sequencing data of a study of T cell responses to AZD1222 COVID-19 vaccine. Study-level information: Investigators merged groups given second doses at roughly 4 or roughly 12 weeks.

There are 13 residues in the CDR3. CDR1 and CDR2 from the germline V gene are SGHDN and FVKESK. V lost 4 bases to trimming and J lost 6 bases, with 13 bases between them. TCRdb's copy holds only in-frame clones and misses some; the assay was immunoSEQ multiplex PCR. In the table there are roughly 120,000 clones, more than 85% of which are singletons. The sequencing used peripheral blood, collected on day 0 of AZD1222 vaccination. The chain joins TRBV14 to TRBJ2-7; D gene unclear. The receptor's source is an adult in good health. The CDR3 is CASSLRFRFEQYF. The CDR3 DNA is TGTGCCAGCAGCCTGCGCTTTAGGTTCGAGCAGTACTTC.